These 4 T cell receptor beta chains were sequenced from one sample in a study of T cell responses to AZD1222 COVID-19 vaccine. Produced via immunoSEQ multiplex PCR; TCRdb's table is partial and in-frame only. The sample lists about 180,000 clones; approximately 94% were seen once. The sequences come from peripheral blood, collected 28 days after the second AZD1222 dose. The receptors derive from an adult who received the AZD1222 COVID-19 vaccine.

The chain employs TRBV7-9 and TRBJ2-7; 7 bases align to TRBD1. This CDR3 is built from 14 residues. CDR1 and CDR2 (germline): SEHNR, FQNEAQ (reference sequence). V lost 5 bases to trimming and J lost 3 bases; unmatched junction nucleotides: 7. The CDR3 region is CASSTQTGLYEQYF. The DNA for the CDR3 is TGTGCCAGCAGCACCCAGACAGGGCTCTACGAGCAGTACTTC.

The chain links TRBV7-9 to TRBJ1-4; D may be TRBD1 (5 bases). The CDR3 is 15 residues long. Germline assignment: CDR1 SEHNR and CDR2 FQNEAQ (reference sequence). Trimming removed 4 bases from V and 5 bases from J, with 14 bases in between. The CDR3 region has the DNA TGTGCCAGCAGCTCACAAGGTCAGGGAAATGAAAAACTGTTTTTT. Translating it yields CASSSQGQGNEKLFF.

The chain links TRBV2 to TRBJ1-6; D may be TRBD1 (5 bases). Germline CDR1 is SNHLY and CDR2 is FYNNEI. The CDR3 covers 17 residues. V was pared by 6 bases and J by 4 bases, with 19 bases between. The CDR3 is CASRGLAAGQYNSPLHF. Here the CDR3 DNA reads TGTGCCAGCAGGGGGCTCGCGGCAGGTCAATATAATTCACCCCTCCACTTT.

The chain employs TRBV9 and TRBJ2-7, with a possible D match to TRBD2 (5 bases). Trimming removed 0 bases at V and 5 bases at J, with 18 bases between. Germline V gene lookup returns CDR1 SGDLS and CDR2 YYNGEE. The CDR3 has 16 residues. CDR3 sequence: CASSVDPIPGSHEQYF. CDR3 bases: TGTGCCAGCAGCGTAGACCCGATCCCGGGGTCCCACGAGCAGTACTTC. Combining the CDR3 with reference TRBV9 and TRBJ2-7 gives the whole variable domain DSGVTQTPKHLITATGQRVTLRCSPRSGDLSVYWYQQSLDQGLQFLIQYYNGEERAKGNILERFSAQQFPDLHSELNLSSLELGDSALYFCASSVDPIPGSHEQYFGPGTRLTVT.